Shown below are 9 T cell receptor beta chains from a single sample sequenced in a study of shared clonotypes between healthy human individuals. Sequenced by immunoSEQ multiplex PCR; TCRdb stores in-frame clones only, minus some. The sample includes approximately 640,000 clones, about 90% of them seen just once. Sequenced material: memory CD8+ T cells from PBMCs. Described subset: CD45RO+ cells pooled with CCR7-negative TemRA cells. These receptors were obtained from a man between 18 and 29 years old in good health. Some clones in this sample may be carry-over from other donors' samples.

The chain recombines TRBV9 with TRBJ2-7; TRBD2 matches 9 bases. Germline values: CDR1 SGDLS, CDR2 YYNGEE. This CDR3 is built from 15 residues. Trimming removed 0 bases from V and 5 bases from J; junction bases left unmatched: 6. The CDR3 loop is CASSVGGGRADEQYF. In nucleotides, the CDR3 is TGTGCCAGCAGCGTAGGGGGCGGGAGGGCAGACGAGCAGTACTTC.

CDR3 loop: CASQTHPGRRQETQYF. The CDR3, as DNA: TGTGCCAGCCAAACCCACCCCGGGCGGAGACAAGAGACCCAGTACTTC. This chain uses TRBV6-8 with TRBJ2-5, with no clear D. Germline V lookup: CDR1 MNHGY, CDR2 SAAAGT. Trimming pared 8 bases from V and 2 bases from J, leaving 21 bases between. CDR3 length equals 16 residues.

The CDR3 sequence: CASSQDHSEFYEQFF. The CDR3 DNA reads TGCGCCAGCAGCCAAGATCATTCAGAGTTTTATGAGCAGTTCTTC. The V and J genes are TRBV4-3 and TRBJ2-1; D remains unclear. CDR3 length: 15 amino acids. The germline gives CDR1 LGHNA, CDR2 YSLEER. V lost 0 bases and J lost 8, with 14 bases in between.

V and J are TRBV30 and TRBJ1-3; D remains unclear. Looked up from germline, CDR1 is GTSNPN and CDR2 is SVGIG (reference sequence). The CDR3 covers 14 residues. Between the trimmed V and J ends, which lost 2 bases and 0 bases, there was a span of 8 bases. CDR3 sequence (DNA): TGTGCCTGGAGTAACCCTATCTCTGGAAACACCATATATTTT. It codes for CAWSNPISGNTIYF. Looking up the rest from reference TRBV30 and TRBJ1-3 gives the full variable domain: SQTIHQWPATLVQPVGSPLSLECTVEGTSNPNLYWYRQAAGRGLQLLFYSVGIGQISSEVPQNLSASRPQDRQFILSSKKLLLSDSGFYLCAWSNPISGNTIYFGEGSWLTVV.

This chain links TRBV19 with TRBJ1-3; D call uncertain. Trimming cost V 4 bases and J 7 bases, with 5 bases left between them. The germline CDR1 and CDR2 sequences are LNHDA and SQIVND (reference sequence). There are 11 residues in the CDR3. The CDR3 reads CASSRWNTIYF. CDR3 bases: TGTGCCAGTAGTAGGTGGAACACCATATATTTT.

V usage is TRBV5-1 and J usage is TRBJ2-1; no firm D call. V was pared by 1 base and J by 7 bases, with 6 bases between. Per the germline V gene, CDR1 is SGHRS and CDR2 is YFSETQ. This CDR3 has 12 residues. The CDR3 nucleotides are TGCGCCAGCAGCTTGATCCGAAATGAGCAGTTCTTC. As protein: CASSLIRNEQFF.

The chain combines TRBV4-2 with TRBJ2-3, with a weak D call TRBD2 (6 bases). The V and J ends lost 0 bases and 4 bases respectively, with 11 bases between them. In germline, CDR1 is LGHNA, CDR2 YNFKEQ. The CDR3 contains 15 residues. The DNA for the CDR3 is TGTGCCAGCAGCCAAGACGGGGGTGTTGCAGATACGCAGTATTTT. It codes for CASSQDGGVADTQYF.

This rearrangement joins TRBV29-1 to TRBJ1-2; weak D call: TRBD1 (5 bases). The length of the CDR3 is 13 residues. Per the germline V gene, CDR1 is SQVTM and CDR2 is ANQGSEA. Trimming left V 4 bases short and J 3 bases short, with 12 bases between. CDR3 loop: CSVVELTDYGYTF. In nucleotides, the CDR3 is TGCAGCGTTGTTGAGTTGACAGACTATGGCTACACCTTC. The entire variable domain, with the rest obtained from reference TRBV29-1 and TRBJ1-2, is as follows: SAVISQKPSRDICQRGTSLTIQCQVDSQVTMMFWYRQQPGQSLTLIATANQGSEATYESGFVIDKFPISRPNLTFSTLTVSNMSPEDSSIYLCSVVELTDYGYTFGSGTRLTVV.

As for this clone: The junction differs from germline at one of its ends, possibly a read error. The chain employs TRBV19 and TRBJ1-1; 7 bases agree with TRBD1. Germline CDR1 reads LNHDA; CDR2 reads SQIVND (reference sequence). The CDR3 is made up of 15 amino acids. The CDR3 protein is CASRSPTGTNAEAFF. In nucleotides, the CDR3 is TGTGCCAGTAGGTCCCCGACAGGGACGAACGCTGAAGCTTTCTTT.